The entry that follows covers one TCR beta chain sequence. Its antigen specificity is not known. Base quality data are lacking; no much larger clone is found one base away. The data originate from a study of CD8 T cells in ankylosing spondylitis (dated by TCRdb to 2016 to 2017). Context from the whole study: T cell receptor beta repertoires were profiled in healthy donors and ankylosing spondylitis patients so that disease-linked TCR variants could be found. The whole study cohort included over a hundred healthy donors and 25 ankylosing spondylitis patients. Samples of peripheral blood were taken, and for ankylosing spondylitis patients, synovial fluid was collected as well.

From a lookup of the germline V gene (reference sequence), CDR1 and CDR2 are MNHEY and SMNVEV. V drops 8 bases and J drops 6 bases, leaving 16 bases in between. From its cysteine to its phenylalanine, the CDR3 spans 13 amino acids. Just CDR3 DNA is preserved here, 39 bases in frame from base 1. For sequencing, an Illumina HiSeq 2500 was employed. Quantitative 5'-RACE with molecular barcodes was used to prepare TCR beta libraries. The authors' analysis ran thus. A new computational method, built on a probabilistic model of VDJ rearrangement, was used to identify disease-linked TCR variants. TCRdb applied fastp at Q25 and MiXCR to the public reads, then kept only in-frame beta chains. Under each unique CDR3 protein, matching rows form one entry showing the most common genes and DNA. These V and J calls are TCRdb output, not the study's own analysis. The sample includes over 200,000 distinct CDR3 sequences, with 18% observed a single time. The ten largest clones represent about two fifths of the sample.

The research as a whole found: Some motif variants were previously reported in synovial fluid and blood of reactive arthritis patients, suggesting common disease-initiation mechanisms. The disease-linked clones showed a CD8+ phenotype and occurred at relatively low frequencies in peripheral blood. Significant enrichment of the disease-linked clones was reported in matched synovial fluid samples from ankylosing spondylitis patients. Blood from ankylosing spondylitis patients appeared to be characterized by a TCR beta motif made up of 8 or 9 highly homologous amino acid variants.

The rearrangement combines TRBV27 with TRBJ1-1; TRBD1 is possibly the D segment (5 matching bases). The TCR sequence derives from a male donor with ankylosing spondylitis. Material for sequencing was blood, either unsorted or a sorted T cell fraction (not recorded which). Here the CDR3 is given as CASGWGIRAEAFF. The sequenced DNA is TGTGCCAGCGGTTGGGGGATTAGGGCTGAAGCTTTCTTT.